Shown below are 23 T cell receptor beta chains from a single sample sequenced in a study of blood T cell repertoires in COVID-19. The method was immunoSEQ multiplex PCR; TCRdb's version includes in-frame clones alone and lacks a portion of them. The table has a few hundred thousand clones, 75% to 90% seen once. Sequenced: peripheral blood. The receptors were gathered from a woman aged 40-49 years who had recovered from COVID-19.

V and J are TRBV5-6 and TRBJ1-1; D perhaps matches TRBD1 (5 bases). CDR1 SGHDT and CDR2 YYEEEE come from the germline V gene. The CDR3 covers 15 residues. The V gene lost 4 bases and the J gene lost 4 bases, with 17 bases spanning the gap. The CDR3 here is CASSPGHTEGTEAFF. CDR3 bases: TGTGCCAGCAGCCCTGGACACACGGAAGGCACTGAAGCTTTCTTT.

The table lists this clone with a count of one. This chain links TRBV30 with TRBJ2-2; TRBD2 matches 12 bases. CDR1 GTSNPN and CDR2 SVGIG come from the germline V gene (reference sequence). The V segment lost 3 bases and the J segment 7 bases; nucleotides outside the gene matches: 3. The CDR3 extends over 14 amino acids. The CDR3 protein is CAWRLAGGGGELFF. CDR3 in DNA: TGTGCCTGGAGACTAGCGGGAGGAGGCGGGGAGCTGTTTTTT.

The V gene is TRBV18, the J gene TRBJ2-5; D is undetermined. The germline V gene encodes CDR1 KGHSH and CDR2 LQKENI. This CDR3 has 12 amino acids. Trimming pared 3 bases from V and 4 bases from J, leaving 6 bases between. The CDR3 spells CASSPPGETQYF. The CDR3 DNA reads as TGTGCCAGCTCACCTCCCGGAGAGACCCAGTACTTC.

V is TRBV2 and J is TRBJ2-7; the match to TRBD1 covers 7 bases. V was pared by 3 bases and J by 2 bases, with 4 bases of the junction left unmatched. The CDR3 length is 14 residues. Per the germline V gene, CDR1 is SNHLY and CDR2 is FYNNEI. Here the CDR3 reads CASSDWDRPYEQYF. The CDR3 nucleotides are TGTGCCAGCAGTGATTGGGACAGACCCTACGAGCAGTACTTC.

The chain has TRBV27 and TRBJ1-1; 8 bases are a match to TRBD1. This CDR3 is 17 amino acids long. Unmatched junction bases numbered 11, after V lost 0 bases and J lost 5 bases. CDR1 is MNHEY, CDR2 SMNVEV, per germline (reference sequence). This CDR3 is CASSLSPLRGRRTEAFF. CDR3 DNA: TGTGCCAGCAGTTTATCGCCGCTCAGGGGGCGGAGGACTGAAGCTTTCTTT.

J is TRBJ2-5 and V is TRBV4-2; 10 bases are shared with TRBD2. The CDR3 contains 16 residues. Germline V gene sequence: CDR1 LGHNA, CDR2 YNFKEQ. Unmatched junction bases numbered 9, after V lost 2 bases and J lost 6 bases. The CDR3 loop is CASSQTSGGELQTQYF. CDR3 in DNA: TGTGCCAGCAGCCAAACAAGCGGGGGGGAACTCCAGACCCAGTACTTC.

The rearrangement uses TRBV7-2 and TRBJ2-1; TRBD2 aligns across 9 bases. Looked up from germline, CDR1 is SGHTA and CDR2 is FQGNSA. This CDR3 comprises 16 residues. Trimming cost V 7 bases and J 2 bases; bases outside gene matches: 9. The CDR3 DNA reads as TGTGCCAGCACGAAGCCCCCTAGCGGGGCCTACAATGAGCAGTTCTTC. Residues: CASTKPPSGAYNEQFF.

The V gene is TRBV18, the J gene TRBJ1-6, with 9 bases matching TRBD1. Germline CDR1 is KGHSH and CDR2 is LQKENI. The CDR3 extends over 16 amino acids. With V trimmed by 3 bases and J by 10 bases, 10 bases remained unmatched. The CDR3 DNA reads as TGTGCCAGCTCACCGTCCAGGGACAGGGAGAGATCACCCCTCCACTTT. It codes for CASSPSRDRERSPLHF.

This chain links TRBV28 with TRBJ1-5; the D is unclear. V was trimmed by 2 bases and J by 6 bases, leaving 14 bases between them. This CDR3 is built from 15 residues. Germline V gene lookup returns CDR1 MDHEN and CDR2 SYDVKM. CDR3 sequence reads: CASSLGPWSPQPQHF. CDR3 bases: TGTGCCAGCAGTTTAGGCCCTTGGAGTCCTCAGCCCCAGCATTTT.

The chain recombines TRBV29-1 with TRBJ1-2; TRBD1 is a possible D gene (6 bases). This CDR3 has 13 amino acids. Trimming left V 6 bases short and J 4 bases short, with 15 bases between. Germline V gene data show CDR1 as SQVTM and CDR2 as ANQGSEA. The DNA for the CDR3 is TGCAGCGTCAACAGGGTTCTTCTCTATGGCTACACCTTC. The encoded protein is CSVNRVLLYGYTF.

CDR3: CASSLVRIGVVYGYTF. The CDR3 region has the DNA TGTGCCAGCAGCTTAGTGAGGATCGGTGTGGTCTATGGCTACACCTTC. The gene calls are TRBV7-2 and TRBJ1-2; D unresolved. This CDR3 is 16 amino acids long. Germline CDR1 and CDR2: SGHTA and FQGNSA. V lost 1 base to trimming and J lost 4 bases, with 16 bases between them.

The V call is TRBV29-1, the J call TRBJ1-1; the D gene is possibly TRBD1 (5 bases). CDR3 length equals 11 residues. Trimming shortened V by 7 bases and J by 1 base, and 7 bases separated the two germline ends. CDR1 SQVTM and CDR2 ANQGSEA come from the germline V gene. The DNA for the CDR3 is TGCAGCGGACAGCAGAACACTGAAGCTTTCTTT. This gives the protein CSGQQNTEAFF.

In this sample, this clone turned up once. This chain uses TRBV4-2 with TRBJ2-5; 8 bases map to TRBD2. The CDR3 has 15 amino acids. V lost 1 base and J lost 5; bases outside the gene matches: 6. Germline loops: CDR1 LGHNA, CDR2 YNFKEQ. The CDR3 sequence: CASSQASGLGETQYF. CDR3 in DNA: TGTGCCAGCAGCCAAGCTAGCGGGTTGGGGGAGACCCAGTACTTC.

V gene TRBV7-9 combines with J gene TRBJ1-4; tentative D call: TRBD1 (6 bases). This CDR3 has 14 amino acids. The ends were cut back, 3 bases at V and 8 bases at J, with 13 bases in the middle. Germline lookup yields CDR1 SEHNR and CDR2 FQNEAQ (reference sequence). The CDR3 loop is CASSFAGAAEKLFF. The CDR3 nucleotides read TGTGCCAGCAGCTTTGCGGGGGCGGCAGAAAAACTGTTTTTT.

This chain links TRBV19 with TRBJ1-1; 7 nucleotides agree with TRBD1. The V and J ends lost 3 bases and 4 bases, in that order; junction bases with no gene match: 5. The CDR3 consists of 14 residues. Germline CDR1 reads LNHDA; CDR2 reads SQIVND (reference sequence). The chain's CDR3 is CASSITGVGTEAFF. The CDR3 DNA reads TGTGCCAGTAGTATCACAGGGGTGGGCACTGAAGCTTTCTTT.

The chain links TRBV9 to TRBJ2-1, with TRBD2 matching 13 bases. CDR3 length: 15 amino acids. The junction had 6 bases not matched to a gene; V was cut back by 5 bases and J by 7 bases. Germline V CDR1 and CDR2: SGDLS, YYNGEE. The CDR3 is CASRPGLAGANEQFF. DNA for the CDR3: TGTGCCAGCAGACCCGGACTAGCGGGAGCGAATGAGCAGTTCTTC. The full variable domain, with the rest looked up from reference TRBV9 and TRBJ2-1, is DSGVTQTPKHLITATGQRVTLRCSPRSGDLSVYWYQQSLDQGLQFLIQYYNGEERAKGNILERFSAQQFPDLHSELNLSSLELGDSALYFCASRPGLAGANEQFFGPGTRLTVL.

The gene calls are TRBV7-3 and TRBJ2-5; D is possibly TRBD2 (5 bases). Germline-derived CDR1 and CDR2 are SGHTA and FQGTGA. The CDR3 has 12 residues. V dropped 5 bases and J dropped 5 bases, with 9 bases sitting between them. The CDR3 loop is CASSRGGETQYF. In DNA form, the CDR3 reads TGTGCCAGCAGCCGGGGTGGGGAGACCCAGTACTTC.

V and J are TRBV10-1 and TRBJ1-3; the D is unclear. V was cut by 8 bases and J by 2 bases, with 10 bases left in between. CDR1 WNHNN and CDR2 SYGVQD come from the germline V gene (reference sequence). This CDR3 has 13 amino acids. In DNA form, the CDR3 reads TGCGCCAGCGCGGGAGGTCCTGGAAACACCATATATTTT. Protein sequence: CASAGGPGNTIYF.

The CDR3 loop is CASSPEQESSYEQYV. CDR3 bases: TGTGCCAGCTCACCAGAACAGGAAAGCTCCTACGAGCAGTACGTC. The V call is TRBV18, the J call TRBJ2-7; weak D call: TRBD1 (5 bases). The CDR3 loop spans 15 amino acids. Germline loops: CDR1 KGHSH, CDR2 LQKENI. V shed 2 bases and J shed 0 bases, with 11 bases lying between them.

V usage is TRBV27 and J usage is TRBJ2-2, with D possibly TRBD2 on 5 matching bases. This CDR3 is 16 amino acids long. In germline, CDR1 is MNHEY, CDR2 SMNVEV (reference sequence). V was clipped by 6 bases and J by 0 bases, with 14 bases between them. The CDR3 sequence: CASSPSPAANTGELFF. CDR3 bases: TGTGCCAGCAGCCCCAGCCCAGCGGCGAACACCGGGGAGCTGTTTTTT.

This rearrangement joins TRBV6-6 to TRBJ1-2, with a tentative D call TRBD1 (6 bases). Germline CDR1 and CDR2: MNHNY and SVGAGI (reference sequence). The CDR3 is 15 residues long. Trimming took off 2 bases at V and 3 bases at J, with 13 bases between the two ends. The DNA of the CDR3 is TGTGCCAGCAGTTACGGGGGGGCGAGAGACTATGGCTACACCTTC. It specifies CASSYGGARDYGYTF.

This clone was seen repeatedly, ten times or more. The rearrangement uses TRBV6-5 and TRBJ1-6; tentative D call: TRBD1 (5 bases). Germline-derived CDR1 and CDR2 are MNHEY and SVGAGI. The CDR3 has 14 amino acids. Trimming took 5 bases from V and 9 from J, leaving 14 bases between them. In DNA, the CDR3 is TGTGCCAGCAGTCCAGAATTTCAGGGTTCACCCCTCCACTTT. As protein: CASSPEFQGSPLHF.

The CDR3 spells CASSLGGVYGYTF. The CDR3 DNA reads TGTGCCAGCAGCTTAGGGGGGGTCTATGGCTACACCTTC. This chain links TRBV7-9 with TRBJ1-2, with a possible D match to TRBD1 (5 bases). The CDR3 is 13 residues long. Deletions cut 1 base from V and 4 bases from J, with 7 bases between. Germline-derived CDR1 and CDR2 are SEHNR and FQNEAQ (reference sequence).